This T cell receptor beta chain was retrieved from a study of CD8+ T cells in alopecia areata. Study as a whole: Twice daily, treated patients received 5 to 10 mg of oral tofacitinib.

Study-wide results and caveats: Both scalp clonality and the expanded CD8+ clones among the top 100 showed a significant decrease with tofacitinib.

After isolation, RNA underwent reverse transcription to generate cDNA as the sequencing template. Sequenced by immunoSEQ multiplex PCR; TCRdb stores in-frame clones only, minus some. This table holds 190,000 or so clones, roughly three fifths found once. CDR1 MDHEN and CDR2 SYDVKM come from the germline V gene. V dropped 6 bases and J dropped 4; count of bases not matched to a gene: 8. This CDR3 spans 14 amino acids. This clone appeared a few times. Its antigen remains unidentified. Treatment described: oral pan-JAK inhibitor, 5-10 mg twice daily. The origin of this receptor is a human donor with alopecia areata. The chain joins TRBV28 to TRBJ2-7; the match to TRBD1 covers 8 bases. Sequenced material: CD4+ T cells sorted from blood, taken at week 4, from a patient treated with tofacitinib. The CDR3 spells CASRPRTGGYEQYF. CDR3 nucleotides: TGTGCCAGCAGACCCCGAACAGGGGGTTACGAGCAGTACTTC.